A selection of T cell receptor beta chains follows, all from one sample in a study of T cell responses to AZD1222 COVID-19 vaccine. Libraries were prepared by immunoSEQ multiplex PCR; TCRdb keeps only in-frame clonotypes and omits some of them. The table shows over 140,000 clones, with around nine tenths occurring only once. The material was peripheral blood, obtained on day 0 of AZD1222 vaccination. These TCRs come from an adult in good health. Each CDR3 is given with its conserved first and last residue. D genes are given only for firm matches. Clone size is given for some rows only: seen once, a few or many times, or a class if the clone is expanded.

D	size	V	J	CDR3	DNA
NA	NA	TRBV15	TRBJ2-5	CATSRGDAVWETQYF	TGTGCCACCAGCAGGGGGGACGCCGTTTGGGAGACCCAGTACTTC
NA	NA	TRBV5-1	TRBJ1-3	CASSRGSSGNTIYF	TGCGCCAGCAGCAGGGGTAGCTCTGGAAACACCATATATTTT
NA	NA	TRBV12-3/TRBV12-4	TRBJ1-2	CASSWTVANGYTF	TGTGCCAGCAGTTGGACAGTCGCTAACGGCTACACCTTC
TRBD2	NA	TRBV15	TRBJ2-3	CATSSLGGFNTDTQYF	TGTGCCACCAGCAGCTTGGGAGGGTTTAACACAGATACGCAGTATTTT
TRBD2	NA	TRBV15	TRBJ2-7	CATSRSGGRDEQYF	TGCGCCACCAGCAGGTCCGGGGGGAGGGACGAGCAGTACTTC
TRBD2	NA	TRBV6-2/TRBV6-3	TRBJ2-1	CASSDGTSGGAYNEQFF	TGTGCCAGCAGCGATGGGACTAGCGGGGGGGCCTACAATGAGCAGTTCTTC
NA	NA	TRBV7-9	TRBJ1-4	CASSLVSEKLFF	TGTGCCAGCAGCTTAGTCAGTGAAAAACTGTTTTTT
TRBD1	NA	TRBV7-2	TRBJ1-1	CASSSGTAFEAFF	TGTGCCAGCAGCTCCGGGACAGCATTTGAAGCTTTCTTT
TRBD2	NA	TRBV27	TRBJ2-3	CASSLAALAGSTDTQYF	TGTGCCAGCAGTTTAGCGGCCCTAGCGGGTAGCACAGATACGCAGTATTTT
TRBD1	NA	TRBV7-2	TRBJ1-2	CASSLVGTGYGYTF	TGTGCCAGCAGCTTAGTAGGGACAGGGTATGGCTACACCTTC
NA	NA	TRBV5-4	TRBJ2-7	CASSSGRGYEQYF	TGTGCCAGCAGCTCGGGCAGGGGTTACGAGCAGTACTTC
NA	once	TRBV19	TRBJ2-2	CASSINTGGSGELFF	TGTGCCAGTAGTATCAATACAGGCGGGTCCGGGGAGCTGTTTTTT
NA	NA	TRBV2	TRBJ2-7	CASSEAFGKSSYEQYF	TGTGCCAGCAGTGAAGCGTTTGGCAAAAGCTCCTACGAGCAGTACTTC
TRBD2	NA	TRBV7-2	TRBJ2-1	CASSLSSGSHNEQFF	TGTGCCAGCAGCTTGTCCAGCGGGAGCCACAATGAGCAGTTCTTC
NA	NA	TRBV6-2/TRBV6-3	TRBJ2-5	CASSPYRGQETQYF	TGTGCCAGCAGCCCCTATCGGGGCCAAGAGACCCAGTACTTC
NA	once	TRBV29-1	TRBJ1-5	CSVAGQSLNQPQHF	TGCAGCGTTGCAGGACAGTCCCTCAATCAGCCCCAGCATTTT
NA	NA	TRBV5-1	TRBJ1-5	CASSLEAGNQPQHF	TGCGCCAGCAGCTTGGAGGCCGGTAATCAGCCCCAGCATTTT
NA	NA	TRBV19	TRBJ1-1	CASSMNLWRNTEAFF	TGTGCCAGTAGTATGAATCTTTGGCGGAACACTGAAGCTTTCTTT
NA	NA	TRBV5-1	TRBJ1-2	CASSYGQAYGYTF	TGCGCCAGCAGCTATGGTCAGGCTTATGGCTACACCTTC
NA	NA	TRBV7-9	TRBJ2-7	CASSLGGQTYEQYF	TGTGCCAGCAGCTTAGGAGGGCAAACCTACGAGCAGTACTTC
NA	NA	TRBV7-9	TRBJ2-1	CASSLGAGSVDEQFF	TGTGCCAGCAGCTTAGGGGCAGGGTCAGTGGATGAGCAGTTCTTC
NA	NA	TRBV10-3	TRBJ2-3	CAIQRGADSTDTQYF	TGTGCCATCCAGAGGGGGGCGGACAGCACAGATACGCAGTATTTT
NA	once	TRBV20-1	TRBJ1-5	CSASQWGNQPQHF	TGCAGTGCTAGTCAATGGGGCAATCAGCCCCAGCATTTT
TRBD1	few	TRBV12-3/TRBV12-4	TRBJ1-1	CASRKGASTEAFF	TGTGCCAGCAGGAAGGGGGCGTCCACTGAAGCTTTCTTT
NA	NA	TRBV24-1	TRBJ2-6	CATSEGDTSGANVLTF	TGTGCCACCAGTGAGGGCGACACCTCTGGGGCCAACGTCCTGACTTTC
TRBD1	NA	TRBV6-4	TRBJ1-6	CASRGQGDSPLHF	TGTGCCAGCAGGGGACAGGGGGATTCACCCCTCCACTTT
NA	few	TRBV28	TRBJ1-2	CASRPNGEGSRYGYTF	TGTGCCAGCAGGCCAAATGGAGAGGGGTCTCGATATGGCTACACCTTC
NA	NA	TRBV5-1	TRBJ1-1	CASSLARSRKGRGTEAFF	TGCGCCAGCAGCTTGGCCCGCAGCCGGAAAGGGAGAGGCACTGAAGCTTTCTTT
TRBD1	few	TRBV6-2/TRBV6-3	TRBJ1-6	CASSPGQGFNSPLHF	TGTGCCAGCAGTCCGGGACAGGGATTTAATTCACCCCTCCACTTT
TRBD2	NA	TRBV4-1	TRBJ2-2	CASSQVRSGGFSGGELFF	TGCGCCAGCAGCCAAGTTAGAAGCGGGGGGTTCTCGGGCGGGGAGCTGTTTTTT
NA	NA	TRBV15	TRBJ2-7	CATSRDTGYYEQYF	TGTGCCACCAGCAGAGATACAGGCTACTACGAGCAGTACTTC
NA	NA	TRBV3-1/TRBV3-2	TRBJ2-2	CASSQAAQTGELFF	TGTGCCAGCAGCCAAGCGGCCCAGACCGGGGAGCTGTTTTTT
NA	once	TRBV7-4	TRBJ1-3	CASSPRTGYSGNTIYF	TGTGCCAGCAGCCCCCGGACTGGCTACTCTGGAAACACCATATATTTT
NA	NA	TRBV5-6	TRBJ2-5	CASSFMGPIRETQYF	TGTGCCAGCAGCTTTATGGGACCAATTAGAGAGACCCAGTACTTC
TRBD2	NA	TRBV5-4	TRBJ2-7	CASSLRLAGAYDEQYF	TGTGCCAGCAGCTTGCGGCTAGCGGGAGCCTACGACGAGCAGTACTTC
NA	NA	TRBV18	TRBJ1-6	CASSPAGRTRSSYNSPLHF	TGTGCCAGCTCACCAGCGGGACGGACCCGTAGCTCCTATAATTCACCCCTCCACTTT
TRBD1	NA	TRBV3-1/TRBV3-2	TRBJ1-5	CASSPGTGFNQPQHF	TGTGCCAGCAGCCCAGGGACAGGGTTCAATCAGCCCCAGCATTTT
NA	few	TRBV10-3	TRBJ1-2	CAISESIPGQTNYGYTF	TGTGCCATCAGTGAGTCGATCCCCGGACAGACCAATTATGGCTACACCTTC
TRBD2	NA	TRBV5-1	TRBJ2-1	CASSIAGATYNEQFF	TGCGCCAGCTCGATAGCGGGAGCGACCTACAATGAGCAGTTCTTC
NA	NA	TRBV7-2	TRBJ2-1	CASSLFGLAHPGDEQFF	TGTGCCAGCAGCTTATTCGGTCTAGCGCACCCGGGGGATGAGCAGTTCTTC
TRBD2	NA	TRBV9	TRBJ2-5	CASSGSGGYQETQYF	TGTGCCAGCAGCGGTAGCGGGGGGTACCAAGAGACCCAGTACTTC
TRBD2	NA	TRBV7-8	TRBJ2-7	CASSETSGGLEQYF	TGTGCCAGCAGCGAGACTAGCGGGGGACTCGAGCAGTACTTC
TRBD1	NA	TRBV27	TRBJ2-4	CASRRTGGSKNIQYF	TGTGCCAGCAGGCGGACAGGGGGGTCCAAAAACATTCAGTACTTC
NA	once	TRBV9	TRBJ1-3	CASSPRIASAGNTIYF	TGTGCCAGCAGCCCCCGGATCGCATCGGCTGGAAACACCATATATTTT
TRBD2	NA	TRBV6-5	TRBJ2-1	CASSYALAGGNEQFF	TGTGCCAGCAGTTACGCCCTAGCGGGGGGTAATGAGCAGTTCTTC
TRBD1	NA	TRBV11-3	TRBJ2-1	CASSLEGTGVYNEQFF	TGTGCCAGCAGCTTAGAAGGGACAGGGGTGTACAATGAGCAGTTCTTC
NA	NA	TRBV7-2	TRBJ1-1	CASSLTFEAFF	TGTGCCAGCAGCTTGACGTTTGAAGCTTTCTTT
NA	NA	TRBV10-1	TRBJ1-5	CARQEGPWDQPQHF	TGCGCCAGGCAGGAGGGCCCGTGGGATCAGCCCCAGCATTTT
NA	few	TRBV6-1	TRBJ1-2	CASSDPTLNANYGYTF	TGTGCCAGCAGTGATCCGACACTGAATGCTAACTATGGCTACACCTTC
TRBD2	NA	TRBV29-1	TRBJ2-3	CSVAERTSDTQYF	TGCAGCGTTGCCGAAAGGACTAGCGATACGCAGTATTTT